The following is a TCR beta chain sequence with its context. The data were obtained in a study of cytomegalovirus exposure and HLA in healthy donors. Trimming removed 6 bases at V and 7 bases at J, with 11 bases between. Per the germline V gene, CDR1 is DFQATT and CDR2 is SNEGSKA (reference sequence). The CDR3 consists of 11 residues. Repertoires were generated with immunoSEQ multiplex PCR, while TCRdb's copy carries only in-frame clones and drops some. The sample lists over 150,000 clones, nearly 90% occurring once. This receptor was obtained from a woman aged 18-29 years in good health and CMV-seropositive. The chain carries TRBV20-1 and TRBJ2-3; D possibly corresponds to TRBD2 (5 bases). Specimen: PBMCs. CDR3: CSAFSVNTQYF. DNA for the CDR3: TGCAGTGCCTTTAGCGTAAATACGCAGTATTTT.